Presented here are 15 T cell receptor beta chains from one specimen sequenced in a study of sequential checkpoint blockade in melanoma. Treatment defined: randomized to nivolumab then ipilimumab (arm A) or the reverse (arm B). The assay was immunoSEQ multiplex PCR, and TCRdb's table has in-frame clones only and misses some. The table records over 9,000 clones, roughly 73% of them present only once. Sequences were derived from CD8+ T cells sorted from blood (inferred from file names), sampled from a patient given nivolumab and ipilimumab in sequence. Receptors were obtained from a human donor with melanoma.

V and J are TRBV6-4 and TRBJ2-3, with 9 nucleotides matching TRBD2. V was pared by 2 bases and J by 4 bases, with 4 bases of the junction left unmatched. CDR3 length: 15 amino acids. Germline V gene sequence: CDR1 MRHNA, CDR2 SNTAGT. CDR3 sequence: CASSDGGGGADTQYF. The CDR3 DNA reads TGTGCCAGCAGTGACGGCGGGGGGGGCGCAGATACGCAGTATTTT.

The chain links TRBV18 to TRBJ1-1; D is possibly TRBD1 (5 bases). Germline CDR1 KGHSH, CDR2 LQKENI. The CDR3 has 15 amino acids. Between the trimmed V and J ends, which lost 3 bases and 0 bases, there was a span of 11 bases. The CDR3 DNA reads as TGTGCCAGCTCACCCTTGGACACCATGAACACTGAAGCTTTCTTT. This encodes CASSPLDTMNTEAFF.

This clone was detected a few times. The chain uses TRBV6-4 and TRBJ2-6; 7 positions match TRBD2. The J segment lost 4 bases and the V segment lost 3 bases, leaving 9 bases of the junction unmatched. Germline V gives CDR1 MRHNA, CDR2 SNTAGT. The CDR3 loop spans 17 amino acids. The CDR3 is CASSEAGEGSGANVLTF. CDR3 coding DNA: TGTGCCAGCAGTGAGGCGGGAGAGGGCTCGGGGGCCAACGTCCTGACTTTC.

The chain links TRBV15 to TRBJ2-5, with 10 bases lining up with TRBD2. The germline V gene encodes CDR1 LNHNV and CDR2 YYDKDF (reference sequence). This CDR3 is 16 amino acids long. J lost 1 base, V lost 0 bases, and 2 bases had no gene match. The CDR3 region has the DNA TGTGCCACCAGCAGAGAGGCTAGCGGGAGCCAAGAGACCCAGTACTTC. Amino acid sequence: CATSREASGSQETQYF.

The chain couples TRBV6-1 to TRBJ1-2; 10 bases fit TRBD1. V shed 5 bases and J 10 bases; nucleotides not matched to a gene: 4. Germline V gives CDR1 MNHNS, CDR2 SASEGT. This CDR3 region has 12 residues. CDR3 coding DNA: TGTGCCAGCAGTTTCGGGACAGGGGACTACACCTTC. It is translated as CASSFGTGDYTF.

This clone was picked up one time. The chain links TRBV5-4 to TRBJ1-1; 8 nucleotides align to TRBD1. CDR1 and CDR2 (germline): SGHNT, YYREEE (reference sequence). This CDR3 spans 13 amino acids. V shed 4 bases, J shed 3 bases, and the junction held 2 bases outside the gene matches. CDR3 loop: CASSRDRYTEAFF. In DNA form, the CDR3 reads TGTGCCAGCAGCCGGGACAGGTACACTGAAGCTTTCTTT.

This chain joins TRBV14 and TRBJ2-1; D possibly corresponds to TRBD2 (6 bases). The germline V gene encodes CDR1 SGHDN and CDR2 FVKESK. This CDR3 comprises 16 residues. V lost 5 bases to trimming and J lost 4 bases, with 18 bases between them. In nucleotides, the CDR3 is TGTGCCAGCAGCGGCCCCGGGGAGGTTTCTTACAATGAGCAGTTCTTC. Translating gives CASSGPGEVSYNEQFF.

This clone was counted only a few times. V and J are TRBV2 and TRBJ1-1, with D possibly TRBD1 on 6 matching bases. Trimming removed 2 bases from V and 6 bases from J, with 16 bases in between. The CDR3 is 15 residues long. The germline gives CDR1 SNHLY, CDR2 FYNNEI. The CDR3 sequence: CASSEPGYRDAEAFF. CDR3 nucleotides: TGTGCCAGCAGTGAACCCGGCTACAGGGATGCTGAAGCTTTCTTT.

The rearrangement uses TRBV11-2 and TRBJ2-7; 7 nucleotides match TRBD1. Germline V gives CDR1 SGHAT, CDR2 FQNNGV. J lost 4 bases, V lost 5 bases, and 5 bases had no gene match. The CDR3 is 13 amino acids. The CDR3: CASSQGQTYEQYF. The CDR3 nucleotides read TGTGCCAGCAGCCAGGGACAGACATACGAGCAGTACTTC.

The chain couples TRBV6-4 to TRBJ2-3; 8 bases align to TRBD2. This CDR3 region has 14 residues. Germline CDR1 is MRHNA and CDR2 is SNTAGT. Trimming cost V 3 bases and J 4 bases; bases outside gene matches: 3. The CDR3 protein is CASSEREVPDTQYF. CDR3 in DNA: TGTGCCAGCAGTGAGCGGGAGGTTCCAGATACGCAGTATTTT.

The chain has TRBV7-9 and TRBJ1-1, with D uncertain. The germline V gene encodes CDR1 SEHNR and CDR2 FQNEAQ (reference sequence). The CDR3 covers 13 residues. The V gene lost 7 bases and the J gene lost 3 bases, with 12 bases spanning the gap. This CDR3 is CASTPKEDTEAFF. CDR3 nucleotides: TGTGCCAGCACCCCAAAGGAGGACACTGAAGCTTTCTTT.

This clone occurred a few times. This chain joins TRBV5-1 and TRBJ1-1; no firm D call. This CDR3 spans 13 amino acids. CDR1 is SGHRS and CDR2 is YFSETQ in the germline V gene. The germline V and J ends were trimmed by 6 bases and 4 bases, with 13 bases remaining between them. CDR3 nucleotides: TGCGCCAGCACCCTGACGGGTGCCACTGAAGCTTTCTTT. Residues: CASTLTGATEAFF.

The chain uses TRBV27 and TRBJ1-5; possible D gene TRBD1, 5 bases. Trimming left V 0 bases short and J 0 bases short, with 9 bases between. Germline values: CDR1 MNHEY, CDR2 SMNVEV (reference sequence). This CDR3 has 16 residues. CDR3: CASSLSGGYSNQPQHF. CDR3 DNA: TGTGCCAGCAGTTTATCGGGGGGGTATAGCAATCAGCCCCAGCATTTT.

This clone was seen only a few times. CDR3 sequence: CASSYSRAGTNTEAFF. The CDR3 nucleotides are TGTGCCAGCAGTTACTCACGGGCTGGGACTAACACTGAAGCTTTCTTT. The chain is built from TRBV6-6 and TRBJ1-1; possible D gene TRBD1, 5 bases. Germline loops: CDR1 MNHNY, CDR2 SVGAGI (reference sequence). The CDR3 extends over 16 amino acids. The V end lost 0 bases, the J end lost 2 bases, and 13 bases lay between the germline ends.

The J gene is TRBJ2-1, the V gene TRBV6-4, with D unclear. Trimming took 0 bases from V and 4 from J, leaving 10 bases between them. Germline V gene data show CDR1 as MRHNA and CDR2 as SNTAGT. CDR3 length equals 15 residues. The CDR3 coding sequence is TGTGCCAGCAGTGACTCTTCAGGCGATTACAATGAGCAGTTCTTC. It encodes CASSDSSGDYNEQFF.